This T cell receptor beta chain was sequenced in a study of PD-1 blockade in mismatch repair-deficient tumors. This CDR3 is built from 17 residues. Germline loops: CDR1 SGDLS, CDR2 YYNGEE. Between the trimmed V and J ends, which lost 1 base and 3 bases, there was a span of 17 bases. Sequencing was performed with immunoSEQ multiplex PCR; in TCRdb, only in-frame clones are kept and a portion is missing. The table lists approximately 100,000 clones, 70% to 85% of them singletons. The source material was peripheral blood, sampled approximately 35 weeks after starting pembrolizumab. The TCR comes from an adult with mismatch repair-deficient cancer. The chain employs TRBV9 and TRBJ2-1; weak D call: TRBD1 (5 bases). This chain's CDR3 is CASSVRGDGAIYNEQFF. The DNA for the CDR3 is TGTGCCAGCAGCGTAAGGGGTGATGGGGCCATCTACAATGAGCAGTTCTTC. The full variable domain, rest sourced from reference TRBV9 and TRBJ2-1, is DSGVTQTPKHLITATGQRVTLRCSPRSGDLSVYWYQQSLDQGLQFLIQYYNGEERAKGNILERFSAQQFPDLHSELNLSSLELGDSALYFCASSVRGDGAIYNEQFFGPGTRLTVL.